This TCR beta chain derives from a study of radiotherapy plus CTLA-4 blockade in lung cancer. Study findings and constraints: Once radiotherapy plus ipilimumab had been given, TCR clones derived from tumor expanded in blood. The authors reported that early blood T cell clone dynamics, with interferon-beta, best predicted response.

Libraries were prepared by immunoSEQ multiplex PCR; TCRdb keeps only in-frame clonotypes and omits some of them. The sample records around 44,000 clones, 70% to 80% being singletons. With respect to this clone: Its cognate antigen is unknown.

Enrolled patients, whose metastatic non-small-cell lung cancer was chemo-refractory, received focal radiation plus CTLA-4 blockade with ipilimumab. CDR3 length: 13 residues. Germline V lookup: CDR1 LGHNA, CDR2 YNFKEQ. V gave up 4 bases and J gave up 4 bases; unmatched junction bases: 3. The input for sequencing was peripheral blood, taken from a patient treated with radiotherapy plus ipilimumab. The chain couples TRBV4-2 to TRBJ1-2, with TRBD1 identical over 7 bases. The sequence was obtained from a human donor with non-small cell lung cancer whose response to radiotherapy plus ipilimumab could not be evaluated. The CDR3 is CASSRGDSYGYTF. The CDR3, as DNA: TGTGCCAGCAGCCGGGGGGACAGCTATGGCTACACCTTC.